This TCR beta chain appears in the sequencing data of a study of cytomegalovirus exposure and HLA in healthy donors. The germline V and J ends were trimmed by 1 base and 11 bases, with 14 bases remaining between them. CDR1 and CDR2 (germline): SGHNT, YENEEA. The CDR3 runs to 13 residues. The PCR employed 60 Vbeta primers together with 13 Jbeta primers. The method was immunoSEQ multiplex PCR; TCRdb's version includes in-frame clones alone and lacks a portion of them. This table holds about 120,000 clones, roughly 80% found once. The sequenced material came from PBMCs. The rearrangement uses TRBV11-3 and TRBJ1-1; possibly TRBD1 for D (5 bases). The clonotype was recovered from a man aged 50 to 59 in good health and CMV-seronegative. Here the CDR3 DNA reads TGTGCCAGCAGCTTAGGGGAGGGAGGGACGGCTTTCTTT. Protein product: CASSLGEGGTAFF.